These 31 T cell receptor beta chains were all obtained from the same sample, sequenced in a study of identical twins. From the 5' RACE reads, TCRdb called clonotypes with MiXCR, one entry per CDR3 protein. The sample lists 210,000 or so distinct CDR3 sequences, more than 15% occurring once. These data also formed part of another study, on T cells expressing NK-cell markers.

The specimen was CD8+ T cells sorted from blood. These receptors were taken from a woman between 18 and 29 years old in good health.

The V gene is TRBV7-9, the J gene TRBJ2-7, with 9 bases fitting TRBD1. This CDR3 has 15 amino acids. V dropped 5 bases and J dropped 7; count of bases not matched to a gene: 12. Germline assignment: CDR1 SEHNR and CDR2 FQNEAQ (reference sequence). CDR3 sequence: CASSPRTRTGVEQYF. The CDR3 DNA reads TGTGCCAGCAGCCCCCGAACCCGGACAGGGGTTGAGCAGTACTTC.

This clonotype has only a few counts. The V gene is TRBV11-2, the J gene TRBJ2-3; TRBD2 matches 11 bases. The germline gives CDR1 SGHAT, CDR2 FQNNGV. The CDR3 contains 15 residues. V lost 3 bases to trimming and J lost 1 base; unmatched junction nucleotides: 0. CDR3 sequence: CASSFSGGGTDTQYF. The CDR3 DNA is TGTGCCAGCAGCTTTAGCGGGGGGGGCACAGATACGCAGTATTTT.

The chain recombines TRBV7-9 with TRBJ2-7; D remains unclear. Germline V gene lookup returns CDR1 SEHNR and CDR2 FQNEAQ (reference sequence). Deletions cut 2 bases from V and 5 bases from J, with 7 bases between. This CDR3 has 12 residues. The CDR3 DNA follows: TGTGCCAGCAGCTTATCAGAGGACGAGCAGTACTTC. It encodes CASSLSEDEQYF.

This clonotype occurred a few times. The chain has TRBV10-2 and TRBJ2-7; 9 nucleotides line up with TRBD1. The CDR3 length is 14 residues. The junction had 2 bases not matched to a gene; V was cut back by 2 bases and J by 3 bases. Germline CDR1 reads WSHSY; CDR2 reads SAAADI. The CDR3 DNA reads as TGCGCCAGCAGTGAGCGGGACAGGGTCTACGAGCAGTACTTC. It encodes CASSERDRVYEQYF.

This clonotype was seen more than once but under ten times. The rearrangement joins TRBV12-3 or TRBV12-4 to TRBJ2-1, with D perhaps TRBD1 or TRBD2 (5 bases each). V lost 6 bases and J lost 9, with 12 bases in between. The CDR3 contains 12 residues. CDR3 sequence (DNA): TGTGCCAGCAGGGCCGGGGCGAGTGAGCAGTTCTTC. Translating it yields CASRAGASEQFF.

This rearrangement joins TRBV12-3 or TRBV12-4 to TRBJ2-5; 8 bases line up with TRBD2. With 5 bases clipped from V and 7 bases from J, the junction kept 12 bases outside the gene matches. CDR3 length: 15 amino acids. The CDR3 DNA is TGTGCCAGCAGTCCCAGCGGATTCGGGAGGGGGACCCAGTACTTC. It encodes CASSPSGFGRGTQYF.

The rearrangement links TRBV5-6 to TRBJ2-1; 8 positions agree with TRBD2. The CDR3 runs to 13 residues. V dropped 6 bases and J dropped 8; count of bases not matched to a gene: 7. CDR1 SGHDT and CDR2 YYEEEE come from the germline V gene. The CDR3: CASTRGGLDEQFF. In DNA form, the CDR3 reads TGTGCCAGCACACGGGGGGGTTTGGATGAGCAGTTCTTC.

The chain links TRBV27 to TRBJ2-3, with 9 bases fitting TRBD2. The germline V gene has CDR1 MNHEY and CDR2 SMNVEV (reference sequence). V lost 3 bases to trimming and J lost 1 base; unmatched junction nucleotides: 11. This CDR3 contains 18 residues. CDR3 amino acids: CASSLVKAIAGGTDTQYF. CDR3 coding DNA: TGTGCCAGCAGTTTGGTAAAGGCTATAGCGGGGGGCACAGATACGCAGTATTTT.

The rearrangement uses TRBV7-6 and TRBJ2-5; 9 bases are a match to TRBD2. Losses at the gene ends were 1 base for V and 9 bases for J; bases not matched to a gene: 12. Germline CDR1 SGHVS, CDR2 FNYEAQ. This CDR3 contains 16 residues. CDR3 sequence: CASSLGASGDEQAQYF. The CDR3 DNA follows: TGTGCCAGCAGCTTAGGGGCTAGCGGGGATGAACAGGCCCAGTACTTC.

CDR3 DNA: TGTGCCATCAGTGAGTCTACTAGGGGGGCCAACGTCCTGACTTTC. It translates to CAISESTRGANVLTF. V is TRBV10-3 and J is TRBJ2-6; the D gene is possibly TRBD2 (5 bases). The CDR3 totals 15 residues. The germline V and J ends were trimmed by 0 bases and 4 bases, with 7 bases remaining between them. The germline CDR1 and CDR2 sequences are ENHRY and SYGVKD.

This chain links TRBV6-2 or TRBV6-3 with TRBJ2-4; no firm D call. The CDR3 extends over 14 amino acids. CDR1 is MNHEY and CDR2 is SVGEGT in the germline V gene. Trimming pared 7 bases from V and 8 bases from J, leaving 18 bases between. The CDR3 bases are TGTGCCAGCACCCCAACCCTAGATTTGGACATTCAGTACTTC. Translating it yields CASTPTLDLDIQYF.

The V call is TRBV12-3 or TRBV12-4, the J call TRBJ2-5, with D possibly being TRBD1 (5 bases). This CDR3 has 15 amino acids. The ends were cut back, 6 bases at V and 5 bases at J, with 19 bases in the middle. The CDR3 DNA is TGTGCCAGCAGCGTAACAGGACACCAAGCGGAGACCCAGTACTTC. Encoded protein: CASSVTGHQAETQYF.

The table lists this clonotype with a few counts. The chain's CDR3 is CASSVAKNIQYF. The CDR3, as DNA: TGCGCCAGCTCAGTAGCCAAAAACATTCAGTACTTC. The chain has TRBV5-1 and TRBJ2-4; D gene unclear. The CDR3 length is 12 residues. Trimming shortened V by 7 bases and J by 0 bases, and 5 bases separated the two germline ends. CDR1 and CDR2 from the germline V gene are SGHRS and YFSETQ.

The J gene is TRBJ2-1, the V gene TRBV12-3 or TRBV12-4; TRBD2 agrees at 10 bases. V dropped 3 bases and J dropped 2; count of bases not matched to a gene: 7. The CDR3 covers 17 residues. CDR3 sequence (DNA): TGTGCCAGCAGTTTTCTAGCGGGAGTACAGCCCTACAATGAGCAGTTCTTC. Translated, it gives CASSFLAGVQPYNEQFF.

The V call is TRBV6-6, the J call TRBJ2-3, with a weak D call TRBD2 (5 bases). The V gene's germline CDR1 is MNHNY and CDR2 SVGAGI (reference sequence). Trimming left V 9 bases short and J 0 bases short, with 10 bases between. The CDR3 sequence is 13 residues long. The CDR3 nucleotides read TGTGCCAGTCTGCGGGCAAGCACAGATACGCAGTATTTT. Translated: CASLRASTDTQYF.

This clonotype was recorded at least ten times. The V gene is TRBV10-3, the J gene TRBJ2-3; tentatively, D is TRBD1 or TRBD2 (5 bases each). The CDR3 sequence is 14 residues long. V was trimmed by 7 bases and J by 6 bases, leaving 17 bases between them. Germline loops: CDR1 ENHRY, CDR2 SYGVKD. The CDR3 coding sequence is TGTGCCATCACCAGCCCGGGACCCCAGGATACGCAGTATTTT. This translates into CAITSPGPQDTQYF.

This clonotype was counted between two and nine times. The V gene is TRBV6-5, the J gene TRBJ2-2; 12 nucleotides align to TRBD2. The J segment lost 8 bases and the V segment lost 4 bases, leaving 11 bases of the junction unmatched. The CDR3 sequence is 17 residues long. Germline-derived CDR1 and CDR2 are MNHEY and SVGAGI. This CDR3 is CASSFSGLAGGRGELFF. In DNA form, the CDR3 reads TGTGCCAGCAGTTTCAGCGGTCTAGCGGGAGGGCGAGGGGAGCTGTTTTTT.

The rearrangement links TRBV12-3 or TRBV12-4 to TRBJ2-3, with a tentative D call TRBD1 (6 bases). This CDR3 contains 13 residues. V was trimmed by 3 bases and J by 5 bases, leaving 9 bases between them. CDR3 nucleotides: TGTGCCAGCAGTTTTCCCAGGGGAGATACGCAGTATTTT. Its translation is CASSFPRGDTQYF.

The V call is TRBV7-9, the J call TRBJ2-2; 8 positions match TRBD2. The CDR3 loop spans 16 amino acids. V shed 3 bases and J 5 bases; nucleotides not matched to a gene: 8. Per the germline V gene, CDR1 is SEHNR and CDR2 is FQNEAQ (reference sequence). Here the CDR3 DNA reads TGTGCCAGCAGCTTTACGCGGGGGGTGCGGACCGGGGAGCTGTTTTTT. Amino acid sequence: CASSFTRGVRTGELFF.

The rearrangement joins TRBV20-1 to TRBJ2-1; 8 bases align to TRBD2. Germline CDR1 reads DFQATT; CDR2 reads SNEGSKA (reference sequence). This CDR3 has 15 amino acids. After removal of 3 bases from V and 8 bases from J, the junction contained 12 bases not matched to a gene. CDR3 sequence (DNA): TGCAGTGCTAGTCCGCCCAGCGGGAGATCATATGAGCAGTTCTTC. Protein sequence: CSASPPSGRSYEQFF.

The sample holds a few counts of this clonotype. The chain carries TRBV6-1 and TRBJ2-1, with 9 bases identical to TRBD2. The germline CDR1 and CDR2 sequences are MNHNS and SASEGT. The J segment lost 5 bases and the V segment lost 5 bases, leaving 7 bases of the junction unmatched. The CDR3 has 15 residues. In DNA form, the CDR3 reads TGTGCCAGCAGTCAACCGGGACTAGCCCACAATGAGCAGTTCTTC. It is translated as CASSQPGLAHNEQFF.

This clonotype appeared a few times. The chain is built from TRBV15 and TRBJ2-7, with D possibly TRBD1 on 6 matching bases. The length of the CDR3 is 13 residues. Germline V gives CDR1 LNHNV, CDR2 YYDKDF (reference sequence). The V and J ends lost 5 bases and 4 bases respectively, with 12 bases between them. The CDR3 nucleotides are TGTGCCACCAGCGGTCAGACAGGTTACGAGCAGTACTTC. Translation gives CATSGQTGYEQYF.

This clonotype was recorded a few times. The chain has TRBV4-3 and TRBJ1-2; D is unresolved. V was trimmed by 1 base and J by 4 bases, leaving 13 bases between them. Germline CDR1 and CDR2: LGHNA and YSLEER. This CDR3 spans 15 amino acids. This CDR3 reads CASSQVVRAVYGYTF. The CDR3 region has the DNA TGCGCCAGCAGCCAAGTTGTGAGGGCTGTCTATGGCTACACCTTC.

The chain uses TRBV15 and TRBJ2-1, with 10 bases matching TRBD2. Germline CDR1 and CDR2: LNHNV and YYDKDF (reference sequence). CDR3 size: 15 residues. V was pared by 8 bases and J by 3 bases, with 7 bases of the junction left unmatched. The CDR3 is CATGVGTSVYNEQFF. The CDR3 nucleotides read TGTGCCACCGGGGTGGGGACTAGCGTCTACAATGAGCAGTTCTTC.

The V gene is TRBV2, the J gene TRBJ2-1, with D possibly matching TRBD2 (5 bases). The CDR3 has 13 residues. Germline CDR1 and CDR2: SNHLY and FYNNEI. Trimming removed 6 bases from V and 6 bases from J, with 12 bases in between. CDR3 amino acids: CASRSLAGNEQFF. As DNA, the CDR3 is TGTGCCAGCAGATCCCTAGCAGGCAATGAGCAGTTCTTC. Combining the CDR3 with reference TRBV2 and TRBJ2-1 gives the whole variable domain EPEVTQTPSHQVTQMGQEVILRCVPISNHLYFYWYRQILGQKVEFLVSFYNNEISEKSEIFDDQFSVERPDGSNFTLKIRSTKLEDSAMYFCASRSLAGNEQFFGPGTRLTVL.

The chain couples TRBV11-2 to TRBJ2-2, with 11 bases lining up with TRBD2. Germline V gene sequence: CDR1 SGHAT, CDR2 FQNNGV. Trimming at V came to 4 bases and at J to 5 bases, leaving 3 bases not matched to a gene. The CDR3 sequence is 15 residues long. This CDR3 reads CASSSWTSGTGELFF. CDR3 nucleotide sequence: TGTGCCAGCAGCTCCTGGACTAGCGGGACCGGGGAGCTGTTTTTT.

This clonotype was seen at least ten times. The chain has TRBV7-6 and TRBJ2-7, with 7 bases aligning to TRBD2. This CDR3 is 17 amino acids long. V shed 5 bases and J 6 bases; nucleotides not matched to a gene: 19. Germline V gene sequence: CDR1 SGHVS, CDR2 FNYEAQ. The DNA for the CDR3 is TGTGCCAGCAGCCCAGACCTAGCGGCAGTTATCAGCGGCGAGCAGTACTTC. It is translated as CASSPDLAAVISGEQYF.

Only a few counts were recorded for this clonotype. V gene TRBV3-1 combines with J gene TRBJ2-1; no clear D gene. The CDR3 is 14 amino acids. Trimming left V 0 bases short and J 5 bases short, with 8 bases between. Germline CDR1 and CDR2: LGHDT and YNNKEL (reference sequence). The CDR3 DNA reads as TGTGCCAGCAGCCAAGATCAACTTAACAATGAGCAGTTCTTC. This codes for CASSQDQLNNEQFF.

This clonotype appeared many times. V usage is TRBV20-1 and J usage is TRBJ2-4; weak D call: TRBD1 (6 bases). The CDR3 length is 15 residues. Trimming took 5 bases from V and 1 from J, leaving 15 bases between them. Germline CDR1 and CDR2: DFQATT and SNEGSKA (reference sequence). For the CDR3, the DNA is TGCAGTGCTCGGGACACCCGGCGGGCCAAAAACATTCAGTACTTC. Translated, it gives CSARDTRRAKNIQYF.

This clonotype was observed a few times. The genes are TRBV6-2 or TRBV6-3 and TRBJ2-7, with TRBD2 matching over 10 bases. The CDR3 is 15 amino acids. V shed 5 bases and J 4 bases; nucleotides not matched to a gene: 8. The germline V gene encodes CDR1 MNHEY and CDR2 SVGEGT. The CDR3 DNA follows: TGTGCCAGCAGTGCCCCCAGGACTAGCGGATACGAGCAGTACTTC. It encodes CASSAPRTSGYEQYF.

A few counts support this clonotype. The CDR3 protein is CATSRAPPGGSDTEAFF. CDR3 nucleotide sequence: TGTGCCACCAGCAGAGCCCCCCCTGGAGGGTCGGACACTGAAGCTTTCTTT. The V and J genes are TRBV15 and TRBJ1-1; D gene ambiguous. The CDR3 has 17 residues. The V end lost 1 base, the J end lost 3 bases, and 18 bases lay between the germline ends. CDR1 and CDR2 (germline): LNHNV, YYDKDF (reference sequence).